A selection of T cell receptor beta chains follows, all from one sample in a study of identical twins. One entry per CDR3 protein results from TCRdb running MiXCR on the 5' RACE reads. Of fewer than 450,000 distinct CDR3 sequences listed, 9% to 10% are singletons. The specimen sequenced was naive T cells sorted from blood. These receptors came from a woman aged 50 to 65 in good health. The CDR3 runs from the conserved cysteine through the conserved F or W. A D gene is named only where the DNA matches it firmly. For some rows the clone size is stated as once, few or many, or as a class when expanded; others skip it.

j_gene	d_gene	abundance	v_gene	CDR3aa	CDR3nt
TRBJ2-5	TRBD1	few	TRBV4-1	CASSQDLGQGGKTQYF	TGCGCCAGCAGCCAAGATTTGGGACAGGGAGGGAAGACCCAGTACTTC
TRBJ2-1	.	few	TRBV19	CASSIRGYNEQFF	TGTGCCAGTAGTATAAGAGGTTACAATGAGCAGTTCTTC
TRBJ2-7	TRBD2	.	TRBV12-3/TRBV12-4	CASSPSGSSDEQYF	TGTGCCAGCAGCCCTAGCGGGAGTAGCGACGAGCAGTACTTC
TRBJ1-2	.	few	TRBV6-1	CASSDPGVFYGYTF	TGTGCCAGCAGTGATCCAGGAGTTTTCTATGGCTACACCTTC
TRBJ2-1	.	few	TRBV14	CASSQEVFRGEEQFF	TGTGCCAGCAGCCAAGAAGTCTTCCGTGGCGAAGAGCAGTTCTTC
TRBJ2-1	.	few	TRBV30	CAWSERDEQFF	TGTGCCTGGAGTGAAAGGGATGAGCAGTTCTTC
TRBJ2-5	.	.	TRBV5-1	CASSSGPNRVPGETQYF	TGCGCCAGCAGCTCGGGTCCTAACAGGGTACCGGGGGAGACCCAGTACTTC
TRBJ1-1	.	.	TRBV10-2	CASMREIGENTEAFF	TGCGCCAGCATGAGGGAAATCGGAGAGAACACTGAAGCTTTCTTT
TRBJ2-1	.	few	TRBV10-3	CAISEHSSGNNEQFF	TGTGCCATCAGTGAGCATAGTAGCGGTAACAATGAGCAGTTCTTC
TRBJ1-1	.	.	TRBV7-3	CASSFPRQENTEAFF	TGTGCCAGCAGCTTCCCTAGACAGGAGAACACTGAAGCTTTCTTT
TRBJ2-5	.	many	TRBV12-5	CASGLGTAQETQYF	TGTGCTAGTGGTTTGGGGACAGCCCAAGAGACCCAGTACTTC
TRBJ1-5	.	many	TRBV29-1	CSVGQANQPQHF	TGCAGCGTTGGACAGGCTAATCAGCCCCAGCATTTT
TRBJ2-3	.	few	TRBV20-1	CSAGRLGGVVDTQYF	TGCAGTGCTGGGAGACTAGGGGGGGTAGTAGATACGCAGTATTTT
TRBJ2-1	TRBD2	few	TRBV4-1	CASSPYTGGGFEQFF	TGCGCCAGCAGCCCCTATACGGGAGGCGGGTTCGAGCAGTTCTTC
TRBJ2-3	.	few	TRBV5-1	CASSLGGIHTQYF	TGCGCCAGCAGCTTGGGTGGGATTCATACGCAGTATTTT
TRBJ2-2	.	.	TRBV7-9	CASSPRVRTVNTGELFF	TGTGCCAGCAGCCCCCGGGTGAGGACAGTGAACACCGGGGAGCTGTTTTTT
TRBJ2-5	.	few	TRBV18	CASSSLGQTVQETQYF	TGTGCCAGCTCATCCCTCGGACAGACCGTCCAAGAGACCCAGTACTTC
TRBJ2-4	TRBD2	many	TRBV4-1	CASSPSLLAGIVENIQYF	TGCGCCAGCAGCCCATCTCTACTAGCGGGAATAGTGGAAAACATTCAGTACTTC
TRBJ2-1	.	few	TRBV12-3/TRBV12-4	CASGTPGYDEQFF	TGTGCCAGCGGGACCCCTGGATACGATGAGCAGTTCTTC
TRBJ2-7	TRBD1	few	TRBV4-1	CASRDRASDEQYF	TGCGCCAGCAGGGACAGGGCCAGCGACGAGCAGTACTTC
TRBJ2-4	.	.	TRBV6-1	CASRVIADGVLAKNIQYF	TGTGCCAGCAGAGTGATAGCAGATGGAGTTCTAGCCAAAAACATTCAGTACTTC
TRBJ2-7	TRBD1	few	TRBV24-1	CATSDTGGEQYF	TGTGCCACCAGTGATACAGGGGGCGAGCAGTACTTC
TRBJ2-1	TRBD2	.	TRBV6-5	CASTYRTSGRPDEQFF	TGTGCCAGCACTTATCGGACTAGCGGGAGGCCGGATGAGCAGTTCTTC
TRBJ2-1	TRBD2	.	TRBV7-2	CASSHGLEPYYEQFF	TGTGCCAGCAGCCATGGACTAGAACCTTACTATGAGCAGTTCTTC
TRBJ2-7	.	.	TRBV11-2	CASSITRDYEQYF	TGTGCCAGCAGCATTACTAGGGACTACGAGCAGTACTTC
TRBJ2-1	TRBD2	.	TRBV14	CASSQGTSGRNDQFF	TGTGCCAGCAGCCAAGGGACTAGCGGGCGCAATGACCAGTTCTTC
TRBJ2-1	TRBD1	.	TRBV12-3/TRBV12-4	CASSLWGQGGNEQFF	TGTGCCAGCAGTTTATGGGGACAGGGAGGCAATGAGCAGTTCTTC
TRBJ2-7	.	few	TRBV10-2	CASRLGPDETYEQYF	TGCGCCAGCAGATTGGGACCGGACGAAACCTACGAGCAGTACTTC
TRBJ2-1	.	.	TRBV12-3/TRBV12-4	CASSLRGSGNEQFF	TGTGCCAGCAGTTTACGTGGGAGTGGCAATGAGCAGTTCTTC
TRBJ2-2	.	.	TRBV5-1	CASSYLTRANTGELFF	TGCGCCAGCAGCTATCTGACGAGGGCGAACACCGGGGAGCTGTTTTTT
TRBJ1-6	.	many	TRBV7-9	CASSLEISPLHF	TGTGCCAGCAGCTTAGAAATTTCACCCCTCCACTTT